This T cell receptor beta chain was found in a study of T cell repertoires in ileal Crohn's disease. Across the whole study: M6 samples are neoterminal ileum biopsies from postoperative colonoscopy.

The table came from immunoSEQ multiplex PCR; TCRdb's copy has only in-frame clones and leaves some out. The sample shows approximately 13,000 clones, around four fifths of them seen only once. Germline V gene lookup returns CDR1 SGHRS and CDR2 YFSETQ. The CDR3 sequence is 14 residues long. V was shortened by 7 bases and J by 3 bases, with 15 bases between the two germline ends. Comment on this clone: Its antigen is unknown.

Sample time point: neoterminal ileum biopsy at postoperative endoscopy, about 6 months after surgery. Findings of the study overall: Clonality above 26.8% at surgery always came with endoscopic recurrence. Clonal expansions were more frequent in active smokers than non-smokers at surgery. Mucosal expansions were suggested to be mainly CD8 T cells.

The sequenced sample was ileal tissue. The sequence was collected from an adult with Crohn's disease. The J gene is TRBJ2-3, the V gene TRBV5-1; weak D call: TRBD2 (7 bases). The CDR3 DNA follows: TGCGCCAGCGGGGGGGGCGCGAAGACAGATACGCAGTATTTT. Amino acids: CASGGGAKTDTQYF.